Listed below are T cell receptor beta chains from one sample, sequenced in a study of human T cells and chemical hapten exposure. TCRdb ran MiXCR on the RACE reads and lists one entry per CDR3 protein. The sample includes a few hundred thousand distinct CDR3 sequences, about 6% of them seen just once. This material consisted of whole blood, taken in connection with sensitization to the hapten diphenylcyclopropenone (DPC). The source of these receptors is a young woman with alopecia areata. Some clones in this sample may be carry-over from other donors' samples. Each CDR3 is given with its conserved first and last residue. Each record gives: J gene, V gene, D gene, clone size, CDR3 protein. D genes are given only for firm matches. For some rows the clone size is stated as once, few or many, or as a class when expanded; others skip it.

>TRBJ1-2|TRBV3-1|NA|many
CASSQERFGVGYTF
>TRBJ1-1|TRBV7-9|NA|many
CASSFSRDTEAFF
>TRBJ2-5|TRBV11-3|TRBD1|NA
CASSLTAGGLETQYF
>TRBJ1-6|TRBV7-9|TRBD1|NA
CASSLGTGDSPLHF
>TRBJ2-5|TRBV2|TRBD1|NA
CASSVDRGRETQYF
>TRBJ1-4|TRBV6-1|TRBD1|many
CASSEAGPDRGRNEKLFF
>TRBJ1-2|TRBV3-1|NA|few
CASSQISRVSNYGYTF
>TRBJ2-3|TRBV6-6|TRBD1|few
CASSYSGTGGATDTQYF
>TRBJ1-1|TRBV11-3|NA|many
CASSFLQGTEAFF
>TRBJ1-6|TRBV6-5|NA|NA
CASTIFGKSPLHF
>TRBJ2-5|TRBV4-1|NA|NA
CASSQRDGQETQYF
>TRBJ1-2|TRBV4-3|TRBD1|many
CASSQGVPGTGGVYGYTF
>TRBJ1-6|TRBV6-2/TRBV6-3|NA|NA
CASSYFSDNSPLHF
>TRBJ1-1|TRBV4-3|NA|NA
CASQERTAGGEAFF
>TRBJ1-1|TRBV14|NA|NA
CASSPYLNRGHTEAFF
>TRBJ2-1|TRBV5-1|TRBD2|few
CASSRSGGSYNEQFF
>TRBJ2-7|TRBV12-3/TRBV12-4|NA|many
CASRGAYEQYF
>TRBJ2-5|TRBV20-1|TRBD2|NA
CSAGLAGVGETQYF
>TRBJ1-6|TRBV4-1|NA|NA
CASSQELGTSYNSPLHF
>TRBJ2-7|TRBV7-9|NA|NA
CASSYTGTTYEQYF
>TRBJ2-5|TRBV6-5|NA|NA
CASSYGVRLETQYF
>TRBJ2-3|TRBV6-5|NA|many
CASSYGGAYTDTQYF
>TRBJ2-5|TRBV5-6|TRBD2|NA
CASSLAISSWGTSQETQYF
>TRBJ1-1|TRBV20-1|TRBD1|many
CSARVRGGTEAFF
>TRBJ2-1|TRBV10-3|TRBD2|many
CAIRGLAGAQQFF
>TRBJ2-6|TRBV7-2|NA|many
CASSLVAVGTGANVLTF
>TRBJ1-1|TRBV28|NA|NA
CASSFVRLHTEAFF
>TRBJ1-4|TRBV6-5|NA|few
CASSYSPRARSNEKLFF
>TRBJ1-2|TRBV3-1|TRBD1|few
CASSSAGQGFYGYTF
>TRBJ2-7|TRBV29-1|NA|NA
CSVVRRPSYEQYF
>TRBJ1-5|TRBV18|NA|many
CASSLTGPQGYSNQPQHF
>TRBJ2-3|TRBV2|TRBD2|few
CASTGNSGVGDTQYF
>TRBJ1-4|TRBV12-3/TRBV12-4|NA|many
CASRPPRHQFEKLFF
>TRBJ2-3|TRBV28|TRBD2|NA
CASTLLGLAGDTQYF
>TRBJ1-6|TRBV28|NA|NA
CASSADWYNSPLHF
>TRBJ1-6|TRBV18|NA|many
CASSPNEVRNSPLHF
>TRBJ2-3|TRBV18|NA|few
CASSAPDADTQYF
>TRBJ1-3|TRBV6-5|NA|NA
CASSGLNPGNTIYF
>TRBJ2-5|TRBV7-2|NA|once
CASSLGYSGIGATQYF
>TRBJ1-1|TRBV7-9|TRBD1|few
CASSSLDRGTEAFF
>TRBJ2-3|TRBV5-1|NA|many
CASSSEGLPDTQYF
>TRBJ1-2|TRBV6-6|NA|many
CASSYGEDSGYTF
>TRBJ1-4|TRBV27|NA|many
CASSLKEFGKLFF
>TRBJ2-3|TRBV20-1|NA|few
CSAATYGGAADTQYF